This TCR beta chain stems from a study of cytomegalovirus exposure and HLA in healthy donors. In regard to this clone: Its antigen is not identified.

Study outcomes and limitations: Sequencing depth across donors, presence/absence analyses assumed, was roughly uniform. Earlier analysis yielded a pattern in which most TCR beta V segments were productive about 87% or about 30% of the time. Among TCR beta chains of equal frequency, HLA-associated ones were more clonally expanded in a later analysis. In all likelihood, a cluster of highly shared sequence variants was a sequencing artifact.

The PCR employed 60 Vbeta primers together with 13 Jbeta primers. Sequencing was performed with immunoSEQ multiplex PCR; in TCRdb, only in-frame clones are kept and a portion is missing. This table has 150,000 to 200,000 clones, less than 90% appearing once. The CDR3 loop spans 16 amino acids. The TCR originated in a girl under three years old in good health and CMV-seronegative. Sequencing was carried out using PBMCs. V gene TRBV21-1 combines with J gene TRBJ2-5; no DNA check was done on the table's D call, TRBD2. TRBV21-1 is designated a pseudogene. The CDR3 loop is CASSKVVLEVVETQYF. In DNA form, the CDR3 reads TGTGCCAGCAGCAAAGTTGTTTTGGAGGTAGTAGAGACCCAGTACTTC.